Presented here are 30 T cell receptor beta chains from one specimen sequenced in a study of blood T cell repertoires in COVID-19. Clones were sequenced by immunoSEQ multiplex PCR, and TCRdb holds only the in-frame ones, with some missing. This table has 120,000 to 150,000 clones, approximately 81% appearing once. Specimen: peripheral blood. The receptor source for this set is a human donor with acute or convalescent COVID-19. The donor label of this sample is uncertain.

V is TRBV5-4 and J is TRBJ2-3; 7 bases match TRBD1. The CDR3 is 15 amino acids. Germline V gene sequence: CDR1 SGHNT, CDR2 YYREEE (reference sequence). V was clipped by 4 bases and J by 0 bases; unmatched bases: 5. In nucleotides, the CDR3 is TGTGCCAGCAGCCGTAAGGGACAGAGCACAGATACGCAGTATTTT. Translated, it gives CASSRKGQSTDTQYF.

This clone was found once. This sequence joins TRBV29-1 and TRBJ2-3, with a weak D call TRBD1 (6 bases). The V and J ends lost 0 bases and 1 base respectively, with 8 bases between them. Germline lookup yields CDR1 SQVTM and CDR2 ANQGSEA. This CDR3 region has 14 residues. CDR3 loop: CSVEEQGGTDTQYF. CDR3 sequence (DNA): TGCAGCGTTGAAGAACAGGGAGGCACAGATACGCAGTATTTT.

V gene TRBV18 combines with J gene TRBJ1-6; the match to TRBD1 covers 7 bases. The CDR3 contains 15 residues. The germline V gene has CDR1 KGHSH and CDR2 LQKENI. With V trimmed by 5 bases and J by 8 bases, 9 bases remained unmatched. In DNA, the CDR3 is TGTGCCAGCTCATCGGGACAAACAGGGGATTCACCCCTCCACTTT. Its translation is CASSSGQTGDSPLHF.

On this clone: At the DNA level, this CDR3 is encoded by other sequences in the same sample as well. The chain carries TRBV6-5 and TRBJ2-7; weak D call: TRBD1 (7 bases). The CDR3 is made up of 14 amino acids. Deletions cut 6 bases from V and 6 bases from J, with 18 bases between. The germline CDR1 and CDR2 sequences are MNHEY and SVGAGI. The CDR3 sequence: CASRNRGGLGEQYV. CDR3 DNA: TGTGCCAGCAGAAACAGGGGAGGTCTTGGCGAGCAGTACGTC.

This chain joins TRBV19 and TRBJ1-4; 7 bases agree with TRBD1. Germline lookup yields CDR1 LNHDA and CDR2 SQIVND (reference sequence). CDR3 size: 16 residues. After removal of 3 bases from V and 7 bases from J, the junction contained 11 bases not matched to a gene. The CDR3 DNA follows: TGTGCCAGTAGTATGGGTTCGACAGGGTTTGCTGAAAAACTGTTTTTT. It yields the protein CASSMGSTGFAEKLFF.

The gene calls are TRBV12-3 or TRBV12-4 and TRBJ1-1; perhaps TRBD1 as D (6 bases). V was pared by 5 bases and J by 3 bases, with 10 bases between. The CDR3 is 13 residues long. CDR3 sequence reads: CASSIQGYTEAFF. The CDR3 coding sequence is TGTGCCAGCAGTATACAGGGTTACACTGAAGCTTTCTTT.

V gene TRBV18 combines with J gene TRBJ1-1, with a tentative D call TRBD1 (6 bases). This CDR3 is built from 14 residues. CDR1 is KGHSH and CDR2 is LQKENI in the germline V gene. Trimming removed 3 bases from V and 4 bases from J, with 12 bases in between. DNA of the CDR3: TGTGCCAGCTCACCTCAACAGGGCGGCACTGAAGCTTTCTTT. This codes for CASSPQQGGTEAFF.

The genes are TRBV7-9 and TRBJ2-3; TRBD2 aligns across 8 bases. V trimming: 4 bases; J trimming: 1 base; junction bases outside the gene matches: 13. CDR3 length: 18 residues. CDR1 and CDR2 (germline): SEHNR, FQNEAQ (reference sequence). For the CDR3, the DNA is TGTGCCAGCAGCTCATGGACTAGCATCAGCCTTCGCACAGATACGCAGTATTTT. Amino acid sequence: CASSSWTSISLRTDTQYF. The full variable domain, with the rest looked up from reference TRBV7-9 and TRBJ2-3, is DTGVSQNPRHKITKRGQNVTFRCDPISEHNRLYWYRQTLGQGPEFLTYFQNEAQLEKSRLLSDRFSAERPKGSFSTLEIQRTEQGDSAMYLCASSSWTSISLRTDTQYFGPGTRLTVL.

CDR3: CASSRGTEIVNEKLFF. Here the CDR3 DNA reads TGTGCCAGCAGCAGAGGGACAGAGATCGTTAATGAAAAACTGTTTTTT. The chain links TRBV7-2 to TRBJ1-4; TRBD1 aligns across 7 bases. Unmatched junction bases numbered 10, after V lost 5 bases and J lost 4 bases. The CDR3 has 16 amino acids. The germline V gene has CDR1 SGHTA and CDR2 FQGNSA.

V gene TRBV3-1 (or the pseudogene TRBV3-2) combines with J gene TRBJ2-1; 8 nucleotides agree with TRBD2. In germline, CDR1 is LGHDT, CDR2 YNNKEL (reference sequence). This CDR3 contains 17 residues. V shed 0 bases and J 9 bases; nucleotides not matched to a gene: 13. CDR3 region: CASSQDMGLGGDGEQFF. CDR3 DNA: TGTGCCAGCAGCCAAGATATGGGACTAGGGGGTGACGGTGAGCAGTTCTTC.

This rearrangement joins TRBV6-5 to TRBJ1-3, with D hard to call. Looked up from germline, CDR1 is MNHEY and CDR2 is SVGAGI. The CDR3 is 16 residues long. The V and J ends lost 2 bases and 0 bases respectively, with 11 bases between them. The CDR3: CASSYGASGSGNTIYF. In DNA, the CDR3 is TGTGCCAGCAGTTACGGCGCGTCAGGCTCTGGAAACACCATATATTTT.

The chain links TRBV11-3 to TRBJ2-2; weak D call: TRBD1 (5 bases). CDR3 size: 15 residues. CDR1 SGHNT and CDR2 YENEEA come from the germline V gene. V lost 5 bases, J lost 6 bases, and 16 bases lay in between. CDR3 residues: CASSLHTQGSGELFF. For the CDR3, the DNA is TGTGCCAGCAGCCTCCATACTCAGGGTTCCGGGGAGCTGTTTTTT.

The chain joins TRBV6-2 or TRBV6-3 to TRBJ2-1; 15 bases fit TRBD2. The V gene's germline CDR1 is MNHEY and CDR2 SVGEGT. The CDR3 length is 20 residues. J was trimmed by 0 bases and V by 0 bases; bases with no gene match: 6. CDR3 bases: TGTGCCAGCAGTTACTCCGGGACTAGCGGGGGGATTCTCTCCTACAATGAGCAGTTCTTC. Amino acids: CASSYSGTSGGILSYNEQFF.

The chain joins TRBV4-2 to TRBJ1-1, with 7 bases identical to TRBD1. This CDR3 contains 16 residues. V trimming: 1 base; J trimming: 0 bases; junction bases outside the gene matches: 5. Germline V lookup: CDR1 LGHNA, CDR2 YNFKEQ. The CDR3 reads CASSQGTGRLNTEAFF. For the CDR3, the DNA is TGTGCCAGCAGCCAAGGGACAGGCAGGTTGAACACTGAAGCTTTCTTT.

This rearrangement joins TRBV9 to TRBJ1-5, with D possibly being TRBD1 (5 bases). V shed 5 bases and J shed 3 bases, with 9 bases lying between them. There are 13 residues in the CDR3. Looked up from germline, CDR1 is SGDLS and CDR2 is YYNGEE. CDR3 amino acids: CASSRTLNQPQHF. The CDR3 nucleotides are TGTGCCAGCAGTAGGACACTCAATCAGCCCCAGCATTTT.

This chain uses TRBV4-1 with TRBJ1-2; TRBD1 agrees at 10 bases. Per the germline V gene, CDR1 is MGHRA and CDR2 is YSYEKL. With 0 bases clipped from V and 8 bases from J, the junction kept 3 bases outside the gene matches. The CDR3 has 14 amino acids. The CDR3 bases are TGCGCCAGCAGCCAAGAAAGGGACAGGGGCGGCTACACCTTC. As protein: CASSQERDRGGYTF.

V is TRBV7-6 and J is TRBJ1-2; D is possibly TRBD1 (6 bases). The CDR3 has 14 residues. The V gene lost 5 bases and the J gene lost 6 bases, with 16 bases spanning the gap. Germline V CDR1 and CDR2: SGHVS, FNYEAQ. CDR3 DNA: TGTGCCAGCAGCGCCTCTGACAGGACCGATGGCTACACCTTC. This codes for CASSASDRTDGYTF.

About this clone itself: The same CDR3 arises from other DNA sequences in this sample as well. J is TRBJ2-3 and V is TRBV7-3; D gene uncertain. The CDR3 consists of 13 residues. V lost 5 bases to trimming and J lost 5 bases, with 11 bases between them. Germline V gene lookup returns CDR1 SGHTA and CDR2 FQGTGA. CDR3 bases: TGTGCCAGCAGCCCTAACAGTGGAGATACGCAGTATTTT. This encodes CASSPNSGDTQYF.

This clone was observed a few times. The gene calls are TRBV29-1 and TRBJ1-2; possible D gene TRBD1, 5 bases. This CDR3 spans 14 amino acids. V gave up 7 bases and J gave up 1 base, with 16 bases separating them. CDR1 is SQVTM, CDR2 ANQGSEA, per germline. CDR3 protein: CSGSTGGSNYGYTF. In DNA form, the CDR3 reads TGCAGCGGTTCCACGGGGGGAAGTAACTATGGCTACACCTTC. Supplemented by reference TRBV29-1 and TRBJ1-2, the full variable domain reads SAVISQKPSRDICQRGTSLTIQCQVDSQVTMMFWYRQQPGQSLTLIATANQGSEATYESGFVIDKFPISRPNLTFSTLTVSNMSPEDSSIYLCSGSTGGSNYGYTFGSGTRLTVV.

The chain joins TRBV5-1 to TRBJ1-5; D unclear. V was clipped by 6 bases and J by 2 bases, with 12 bases between them. The CDR3 runs 14 residues. Germline assignment: CDR1 SGHRS and CDR2 YFSETQ. In DNA form, the CDR3 reads TGCGCCAGCAACAGCCTCATTGGCAATCAGCCCCAGCATTTT. It encodes CASNSLIGNQPQHF. Full variable domain (missing parts from reference TRBV5-1 and TRBJ1-5): KAGVTQTPRYLIKTRGQQVTLSCSPISGHRSVSWYQQTPGQGLQFLFEYFSETQRNKGNFPGRFSGRQFSNSRSEMNVSTLELGDSALYLCASNSLIGNQPQHFGDGTRLSIL.

In this sample, this clone turned up a few times. The gene calls are TRBV7-2 and TRBJ2-7; 9 positions match TRBD2. This CDR3 is built from 14 residues. After removal of 8 bases from V and 3 bases from J, the junction contained 8 bases not matched to a gene. Germline V gene sequence: CDR1 SGHTA, CDR2 FQGNSA. The CDR3 DNA reads as TGTGCCAGCGCGGGGGGGAGGGACGGCTACGAGCAGTACTTC. Its translation is CASAGGRDGYEQYF.

J is TRBJ2-1 and V is TRBV24-1; 12 bases fit TRBD2. The CDR3 has 17 residues. With V trimmed by 2 bases and J by 9 bases, 10 bases remained unmatched. Germline-derived CDR1 and CDR2 are KGHDR and SFDVKD. DNA of the CDR3: TGTGCCACCAGTGATTCGAGGGCTAGCGGGAGGGAGGGTGAGCAGTTCTTC. As protein: CATSDSRASGREGEQFF.

J is TRBJ1-1 and V is TRBV3-1 (or the pseudogene TRBV3-2), with 10 bases that match TRBD1. Germline V gene sequence: CDR1 LGHDT, CDR2 YNNKEL (reference sequence). The junction had 2 bases not matched to a gene; V was cut back by 5 bases and J by 8 bases. CDR3 length: 12 amino acids. CDR3 sequence: CASSTTGGEAFF. The CDR3 DNA sequence: TGTGCCAGCAGCACGACAGGGGGCGAAGCTTTCTTT.

The V and J genes are TRBV24-1 and TRBJ1-2; no clear D. CDR1 and CDR2 from the germline V gene are KGHDR and SFDVKD. The CDR3 runs 14 residues. The V gene lost 3 bases and the J gene lost 4 bases, with 11 bases spanning the gap. CDR3 DNA: TGTGCCACCAGTGATGAGTCAGAGGGCTATGGCTACACCTTC. It is translated as CATSDESEGYGYTF.

The chain joins TRBV6-5 to TRBJ1-2; D gene uncertain. This CDR3 spans 15 amino acids. Germline values: CDR1 MNHEY, CDR2 SVGAGI. With 6 bases removed from V and 0 bases from J, the gap between germline ends came to 14 bases. As DNA, the CDR3 is TGTGCCAGCAGCCCAGCCGACGGGGCTAACTATGGCTACACCTTC. Its translation is CASSPADGANYGYTF.

The DNA for the CDR3 is TGTGCCAGCAGCACCCGTCTTAGCGGGAACTCCTACAATGAGCAGTTCTTC. Protein product: CASSTRLSGNSYNEQFF. V gene TRBV9 combines with J gene TRBJ2-1; TRBD2 agrees at 8 bases. V gave up 4 bases and J gave up 0 bases; unmatched junction bases: 9. CDR3 size: 17 residues. Germline CDR1 is SGDLS and CDR2 is YYNGEE.

CDR3 protein: CASRDRGSRDQYF. DNA of the CDR3: TGTGCCAGCAGGGACAGGGGATCAAGAGACCAGTACTTC. The chain uses TRBV6-5 and TRBJ2-5, with 9 bases matching TRBD1. Trimming took 6 bases from V and 10 from J; bases not matched to a gene: 9. The CDR3 has 13 amino acids. The germline gives CDR1 MNHEY, CDR2 SVGAGI.

The J gene is TRBJ1-6, the V gene TRBV12-3 or TRBV12-4; D possibly corresponds to TRBD1 (5 bases). This CDR3 is built from 11 residues. V was cut by 5 bases and J by 10 bases, with 6 bases left in between. CDR3 nucleotide sequence: TGTGCCAGCAGTCGACAGTCACCCCTCCACTTT. This gives the protein CASSRQSPLHF.

The chain links TRBV9 to TRBJ2-2; tentatively, D is TRBD2 (6 bases). V gave up 4 bases and J gave up 5 bases, with 15 bases separating them. The CDR3 length is 15 residues. Germline CDR1 and CDR2: SGDLS and YYNGEE. The CDR3 sequence is CASSPRGSGTGELFF. CDR3 bases: TGTGCCAGCAGCCCCCGGGGGTCGGGGACCGGGGAGCTGTTTTTT.

CDR3 sequence reads: CASSSPGGLTEAFF. The DNA for the CDR3 is TGTGCCAGCAGCTCGCCGGGGGGGCTCACTGAAGCTTTCTTT. J is TRBJ1-1 and V is TRBV7-2, with D maybe TRBD1 (6 bases). CDR1 and CDR2 (germline): SGHTA, FQGNSA. The germline V and J ends were trimmed by 4 bases and 4 bases, with 13 bases remaining between them. This CDR3 is 14 amino acids long.